Listed below are T cell receptor beta chains from one sample, sequenced in a study of T cell responses to AZD1222 COVID-19 vaccine. Here immunoSEQ multiplex PCR was the method, and the copy in TCRdb shows in-frame clones only, minus some. Among some 150,000 clones listed, more than 70% were seen once. This specimen consisted of peripheral blood, obtained on day 0 of AZD1222 vaccination. The receptors stem from an adult in good health. Both conserved end residues are part of each CDR3. D genes are given only for firm matches. Rows may omit the clone size; those that give it use once, few, many or a size class.

j_gene	abundance	d_gene	v_gene	CDR3aa	CDR3nt
TRBJ2-2	NA	TRBD2	TRBV3-1/TRBV3-2	CASSQAGLAAGELFF	TGTGCCAGCAGCCAAGCAGGACTAGCGGCCGGGGAGCTGTTTTTT
TRBJ1-2	NA	TRBD1	TRBV20-1	CSASAGTVLGGYTF	TGCAGTGCTAGTGCCGGGACAGTGCTGGGGGGCTACACCTTC
TRBJ1-6	NA	TRBD1	TRBV19	CASSYGQGAHNSPLHF	TGTGCCAGTAGTTACGGACAGGGGGCTCATAATTCACCCCTCCACTTT
TRBJ1-1	NA	TRBD1	TRBV2	CASRGQGAGAFF	TGTGCCAGCAGGGGACAGGGGGCTGGAGCTTTCTTT
TRBJ1-2	NA	NA	TRBV7-9	CASSLRGGVGYTF	TGTGCCAGCAGCTTAAGGGGCGGGGTCGGCTACACCTTC
TRBJ1-2	NA	NA	TRBV4-2	CASSQPSEYYGYTF	TGTGCCAGCAGCCAACCCTCCGAGTACTATGGCTACACCTTC
TRBJ2-7	once	NA	TRBV2	CASRGETYEQYF	TGTGCCAGCAGGGGGGAAACCTACGAGCAGTACTTC
TRBJ1-2	NA	NA	TRBV7-2	CASSLVHGGTNYGYTF	TGTGCCAGCAGCTTAGTTCACGGGGGGACTAACTATGGCTACACCTTC
TRBJ2-5	NA	TRBD1	TRBV6-5	CASSYSKGAGQETQYF	TGTGCCAGCAGTTACTCTAAGGGGGCGGGTCAAGAGACCCAGTACTTC
TRBJ2-3	NA	NA	TRBV9	CASSVEGREGRGPTDTQYF	TGTGCCAGCAGCGTAGAAGGAAGGGAAGGGCGGGGGCCGACAGATACGCAGTATTTT
TRBJ1-2	NA	NA	TRBV20-1	CSARLNYGYTF	TGCAGTGCTAGGTTAAACTATGGCTACACCTTC
TRBJ1-3	NA	TRBD1	TRBV18	CASSTQGATGNTIYF	TGTGCCAGCTCGACACAGGGGGCTACTGGAAACACCATATATTTT
TRBJ1-2	NA	TRBD1	TRBV19	CASRDRGPANYGYTF	TGTGCCAGCCGGGACAGGGGGCCTGCTAACTATGGCTACACCTTC
TRBJ2-1	NA	TRBD1	TRBV2	CASSRDRGSYNEQFF	TGTGCCAGCAGCCGGGACAGGGGATCCTACAATGAGCAGTTCTTC
TRBJ1-2	NA	NA	TRBV5-6	CASSYVGGYTF	TGTGCCAGCAGCTATGTAGGGGGCTACACCTTC
TRBJ2-3	NA	NA	TRBV5-1	CASSLALVAGLDTQYF	TGCGCCAGCAGCTTGGCCCTTGTGGCAGGGCTAGATACGCAGTATTTT
TRBJ1-2	NA	TRBD1	TRBV28	CASRAGGQTVYGYTF	TGTGCCAGCAGAGCCGGGGGACAGACCGTCTATGGCTACACCTTC
TRBJ2-7	NA	TRBD2	TRBV4-2	CASSQDLGTSGTHYEQYF	TGTGCCAGCAGCCAAGATCTGGGGACTAGCGGGACACACTACGAGCAGTACTTC
TRBJ1-3	NA	NA	TRBV5-6	CASSLQAGDTIYF	TGTGCCAGCAGCTTGCAGGCAGGGGACACCATATATTTT
TRBJ2-1	NA	NA	TRBV30	CAWTVSSYNEQFF	TGTGCCTGGACTGTAAGCTCCTACAATGAGCAGTTCTTC
TRBJ1-6	NA	NA	TRBV6-5	CASSYTAYNSPLHF	TGTGCCAGCAGTTATACAGCCTATAATTCACCCCTCCACTTT
TRBJ1-1	NA	NA	TRBV7-9	CASSPHSGAGTEAFF	TGTGCCAGCAGCCCCCATTCGGGGGCCGGGACTGAAGCTTTCTTT
TRBJ1-2	NA	NA	TRBV7-2	CASSSQTGSYGYTF	TGTGCCAGCAGCTCTCAAACAGGGTCCTATGGCTACACCTTC
TRBJ1-4	NA	TRBD1	TRBV7-2	CASSTRDRVTNEKLFF	TGTGCCAGCAGCACCCGGGACAGGGTAACTAATGAAAAACTGTTTTTT
TRBJ1-5	once	TRBD1	TRBV19	CASSITGTGYQPQHF	TGTGCCAGTAGTATAACCGGGACAGGGTATCAGCCCCAGCATTTT
TRBJ1-4	NA	NA	TRBV29-1	CSVEQGAGEKLFF	TGCAGCGTTGAACAAGGGGCGGGAGAAAAACTGTTTTTT
TRBJ2-1	NA	TRBD2	TRBV9	CASSVDPGEGWNEQFF	TGTGCCAGCAGCGTAGACCCTGGGGAGGGTTGGAATGAGCAGTTCTTC
TRBJ2-4	NA	NA	TRBV2	CASSEETSRKNIQYF	TGTGCCAGCAGTGAAGAGACATCTCGCAAAAACATTCAGTACTTC
TRBJ2-1	once	NA	TRBV4-2	CASSQDLPLGNEQFF	TGTGCCAGCAGCCAAGATCTACCCCTCGGCAATGAGCAGTTCTTC
TRBJ1-2	NA	NA	TRBV6-5	CASSPLYDYGYTF	TGTGCCAGCAGTCCACTATACGACTATGGCTACACCTTC
TRBJ2-7	NA	NA	TRBV20-1	CSASLSSPYEQYF	TGCAGTGCTAGTCTTTCGTCTCCCTACGAGCAGTACTTC
TRBJ2-7	NA	NA	TRBV5-4	CASSPGTPVGEQYF	TGTGCCAGCAGCCCGGGGACTCCCGTGGGGGAGCAGTACTTC